This TCR beta chain was recorded in a study of blood T cells in healthy people across ages. Sample-barcoded 5' priming and a J-beta primer mix drove a second PCR of roughly 6 to 12 cycles. A template-switch adaptor that had 12 random nucleotides put a tag on each cDNA molecule. TCRdb itself ran the 5' RACE reads through MiXCR, one entry per CDR3 protein. Among about 720,000 distinct CDR3 sequences listed, roughly 20% were seen once. The CDR3 is 14 residues long. The ends lost 2 bases at V and 3 bases at J; junction bases unmatched: 1. The germline V gene encodes CDR1 SGHNT and CDR2 YYREEE (reference sequence). The extraction recovered at least 6 micrograms of total RNA per sample.

Sequencing used blood. The sequence came from a man aged 70-80 years in good health. This chain connects TRBV5-4 to TRBJ2-4; TRBD2 matches 8 bases. CDR3 coding DNA: TGTGCCAGCAGCTTAGCGGGGGTCAAAAACATTCAGTACTTC. Translated: CASSLAGVKNIQYF. The entire variable domain, with the rest obtained from reference TRBV5-4 and TRBJ2-4, is as follows: ETGVTQSPTHLIKTRGQQVTLRCSSQSGHNTVSWYQQALGQGPQFIFQYYREEENGRGNFPPRFSGLQFPNYSSELNVNALELDDSALYLCASSLAGVKNIQYFGAGTRLSVL.